This TCR beta chain came from a study of T-cell memory formation after mild COVID-19. In its sample, this clonotype was seen many times. Each CDR3 protein gets one entry after TCRdb re-called the 5' RACE reads with MiXCR. The sample has 7,000 to 7,500 distinct CDR3 sequences, roughly 31% seen once. The sequence was collected from an adult woman who had mild COVID-19 (a few samples of this study predate the infection). Cell type and time point are not known. Sequenced sample: PBMCs or a T cell subset sorted from them (not recorded which).

DNA of the CDR3: TGTGCCAGCAGTTACGGTGTATTGGATGCGAACTACGAGCAGTACTTC. Translated, it gives CASSYGVLDANYEQYF. The rearrangement uses TRBV6-5 and TRBJ2-7; D is unresolved. Trimming pared 2 bases from V and 3 bases from J, leaving 17 bases between. CDR3 length: 16 amino acids. The V gene's germline CDR1 is MNHEY and CDR2 SVGAGI.